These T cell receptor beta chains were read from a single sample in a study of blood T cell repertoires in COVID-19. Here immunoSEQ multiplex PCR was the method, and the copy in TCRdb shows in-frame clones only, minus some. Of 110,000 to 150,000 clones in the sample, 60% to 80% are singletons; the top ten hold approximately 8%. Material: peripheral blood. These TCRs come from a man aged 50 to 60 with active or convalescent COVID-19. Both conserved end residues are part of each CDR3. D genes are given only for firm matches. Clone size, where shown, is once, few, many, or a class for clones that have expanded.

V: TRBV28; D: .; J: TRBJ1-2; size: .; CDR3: CASSGPGEGVLAYGYTF; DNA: TGTGCCAGCAGTGGCCCGGGGGAGGGGGTCTTGGCCTATGGCTACACCTTC
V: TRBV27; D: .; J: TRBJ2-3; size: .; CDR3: CASKEIVADTQYF; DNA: TGTGCCAGCAAGGAGATAGTTGCAGATACGCAGTATTTT
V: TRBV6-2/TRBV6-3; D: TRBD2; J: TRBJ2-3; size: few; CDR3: CASSLTQTSGSSGTDTQYF; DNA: TGTGCCAGCAGTCTGACTCAGACTAGCGGGAGTTCTGGCACAGATACGCAGTATTTT
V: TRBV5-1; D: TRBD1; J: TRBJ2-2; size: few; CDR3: CASSTRRGRGTGELFF; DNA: TGCGCCAGCAGCACCCGCAGGGGGCGCGGCACCGGGGAGCTGTTTTTT
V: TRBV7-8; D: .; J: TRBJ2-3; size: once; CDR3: CASSLGGGSEDTQYF; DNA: TGTGCCAGCAGCTTAGGGGGCGGATCAGAGGATACGCAGTATTTT
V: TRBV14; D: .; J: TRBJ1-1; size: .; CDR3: CASSQHPEDGTEAFF; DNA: TGTGCCAGCAGCCAACACCCCGAGGATGGGACTGAAGCTTTCTTT
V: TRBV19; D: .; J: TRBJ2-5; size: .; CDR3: CASSPDQETQYF; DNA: TGTGCCAGTAGTCCCGACCAAGAGACCCAGTACTTC
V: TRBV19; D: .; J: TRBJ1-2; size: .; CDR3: CASSIEGRYGYTF; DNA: TGTGCCAGTAGTATCGAGGGCCGGTATGGCTACACCTTC
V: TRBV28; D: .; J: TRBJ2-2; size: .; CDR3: CASRGDLDTGELFF; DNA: TGTGCCAGCAGGGGAGATCTGGACACCGGGGAGCTGTTTTTT
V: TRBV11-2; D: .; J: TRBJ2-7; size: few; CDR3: CASSLVGRADEQYF; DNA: TGTGCCAGCAGCTTAGTTGGCAGGGCGGACGAGCAGTACTTC
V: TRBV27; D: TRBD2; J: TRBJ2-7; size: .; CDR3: CASSLAGGRYEQYF; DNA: TGTGCCAGCAGTTTGGCGGGAGGAAGGTACGAGCAGTACTTC
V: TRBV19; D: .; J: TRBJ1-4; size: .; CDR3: CASSINRGGTNEKLFF; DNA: TGTGCCAGTAGTATTAACCGGGGGGGGACTAATGAAAAACTGTTTTTT
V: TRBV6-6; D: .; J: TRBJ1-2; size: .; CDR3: CASSYSPLASNYGYTF; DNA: TGTGCCAGCAGTTACTCCCCTTTGGCATCTAACTATGGCTACACCTTC
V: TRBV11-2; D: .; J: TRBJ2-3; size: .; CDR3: CASSLDSVDTDTQYF; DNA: TGTGCCAGCAGCTTAGATAGCGTGGACACAGATACGCAGTATTTT
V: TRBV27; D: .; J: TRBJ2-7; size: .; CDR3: CASSYTGTSYEQYF; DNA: TGTGCCAGCAGTTACACGGGGACTTCCTACGAGCAGTACTTC
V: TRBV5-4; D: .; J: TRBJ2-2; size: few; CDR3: CASSSKTGSPTGELFF; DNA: TGTGCCAGCAGCTCTAAGACAGGTTCACCGACCGGGGAGCTGTTTTTT
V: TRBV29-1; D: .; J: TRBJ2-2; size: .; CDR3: CSVGGLTNTGELFF; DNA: TGCAGCGTGGGGGGTTTGACAAACACCGGGGAGCTGTTTTTT
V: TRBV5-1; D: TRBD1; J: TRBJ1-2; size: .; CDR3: CASRLPGTGGPLNYGYTF; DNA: TGCGCCAGCAGGCTCCCTGGGACAGGGGGTCCCCTTAACTATGGCTACACCTTC
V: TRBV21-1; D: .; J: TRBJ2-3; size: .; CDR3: CARQGTATDTQYF; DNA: TGTGCCAGACAGGGGACTGCAACAGATACGCAGTATTTT
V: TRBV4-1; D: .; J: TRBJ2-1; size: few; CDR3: CASSQGTGEFF; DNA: TGCGCCAGCAGCCAAGGCACAGGCGAGTTCTTC
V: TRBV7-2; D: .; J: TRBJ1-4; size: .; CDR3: CASSLALGANEKLFF; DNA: TGTGCCAGCAGCTTAGCGCTGGGGGCAAATGAAAAACTGTTTTTT
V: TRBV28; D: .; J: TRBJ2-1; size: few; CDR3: CASSSSGGYWGKEQFF; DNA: TGTGCCAGCAGTTCTTCTGGGGGGTACTGGGGGAAGGAGCAGTTCTTC
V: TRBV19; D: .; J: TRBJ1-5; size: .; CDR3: CASSIDPGDQPQHF; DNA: TGTGCCAGTAGTATAGATCCCGGGGATCAGCCCCAGCATTTT
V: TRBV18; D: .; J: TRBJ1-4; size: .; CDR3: CASSLQVGEKLFF; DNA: TGTGCCAGCTCACTACAGGTGGGTGAAAAACTGTTTTTT
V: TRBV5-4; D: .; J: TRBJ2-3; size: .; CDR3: CASSSSKDRNTDTQYF; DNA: TGTGCCAGCAGTTCGTCAAAGGACAGAAACACAGATACGCAGTATTTT
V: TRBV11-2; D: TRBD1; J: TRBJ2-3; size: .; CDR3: CASSQGQRTDTQYF; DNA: TGTGCCAGCAGCCAGGGACAGCGCACAGATACGCAGTATTTT
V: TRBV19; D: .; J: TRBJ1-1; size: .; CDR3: CASSNPEARSEAFF; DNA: TGTGCCAGTAGTAACCCCGAGGCCCGAAGTGAAGCTTTCTTT
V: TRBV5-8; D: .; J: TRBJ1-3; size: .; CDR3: CAGRGSGNTIYF; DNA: TGTGCCGGCAGGGGCAGTGGAAACACCATATATTTT
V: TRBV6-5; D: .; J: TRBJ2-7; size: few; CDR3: CASSTQTYEQYF; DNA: TGTGCCAGTAGTACTCAAACCTACGAGCAGTACTTC
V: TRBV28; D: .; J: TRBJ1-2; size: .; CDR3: CASSLNPRANGYTF; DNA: TGTGCCAGCAGTTTGAATCCCAGGGCGAATGGCTACACCTTC
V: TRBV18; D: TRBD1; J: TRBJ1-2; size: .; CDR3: CASSPGQGAGYTF; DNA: TGTGCCAGCTCACCGGGACAGGGGGCTGGCTACACCTTC
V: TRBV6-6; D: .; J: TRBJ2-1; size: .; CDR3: CATAGRYNEQFF; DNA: TGTGCCACCGCGGGTAGATATAATGAGCAGTTCTTC
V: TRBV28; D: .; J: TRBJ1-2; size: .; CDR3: CASSLWKGDYGYTF; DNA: TGTGCCAGCAGTTTGTGGAAGGGGGACTATGGCTACACCTTC
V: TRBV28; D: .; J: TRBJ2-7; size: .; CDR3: CASSLLGGTHGYEQYF; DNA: TGTGCCAGCAGTTTATTGGGGGGAACCCACGGCTACGAGCAGTACTTC
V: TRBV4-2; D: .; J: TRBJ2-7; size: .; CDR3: CASSQEGLSGLSYEQYF; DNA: TGTGCCAGCAGCCAAGAAGGTCTGAGCGGACTCTCCTACGAGCAGTACTTC
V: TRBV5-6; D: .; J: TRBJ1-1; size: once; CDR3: CASSKNYDREAFF; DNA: TGTGCCAGCAGCAAAAACTACGACAGGGAAGCTTTCTTT
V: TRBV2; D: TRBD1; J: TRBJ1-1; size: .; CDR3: CASSAETGVNTEAFF; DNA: TGTGCCAGCAGTGCCGAGACAGGGGTTAACACTGAAGCTTTCTTT
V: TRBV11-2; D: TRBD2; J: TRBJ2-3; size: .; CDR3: CASSPIGEGTDTQYF; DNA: TGTGCCAGCAGCCCCATCGGGGAGGGTACAGATACGCAGTATTTT
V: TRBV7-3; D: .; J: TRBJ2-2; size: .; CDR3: CASSRRSSGAGELFF; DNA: TGTGCCAGCAGCCGAAGATCCTCAGGGGCCGGGGAGCTGTTTTTT
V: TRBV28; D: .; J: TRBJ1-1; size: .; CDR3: CASSWGGGGAEAFF; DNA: TGTGCCAGCAGTTGGGGGGGCGGCGGGGCTGAAGCTTTCTTT
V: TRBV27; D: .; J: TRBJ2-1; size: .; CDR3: CASSWVPGDSGNEQFF; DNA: TGTGCCAGCAGTTGGGTCCCGGGAGACTCTGGCAATGAGCAGTTCTTC
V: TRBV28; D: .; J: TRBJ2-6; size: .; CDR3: CASSVRGAGANVLTF; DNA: TGTGCCAGCAGCGTCAGGGGGGCTGGGGCCAACGTCCTGACTTTC
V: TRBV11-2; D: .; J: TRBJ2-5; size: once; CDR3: CASSLDLSQGRAQYF; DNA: TGTGCCAGCAGCTTAGACCTTAGTCAGGGGAGAGCCCAGTACTTC